This T cell receptor beta chain came from a study of CD8 T cells in ankylosing spondylitis. Germline CDR1 and CDR2: SGHKS and YYEKEE (reference sequence). V gave up 0 bases and J gave up 3 bases; unmatched junction bases: 2. The CDR3 has 16 amino acids. Study conclusions and caveats: Within ankylosing spondylitis blood, a TCR beta motif made up of several highly homologous variants appeared to be characteristic.

This clonotype appeared a few times. What it binds is not known. TCRdb re-called the 5' RACE reads through MiXCR, storing one row per CDR3 protein. The table has approximately 300,000 distinct CDR3 sequences, 6.5% to 10% seen once. The sequence came from a male donor with ankylosing spondylitis. Material for sequencing was blood, either unsorted or a sorted T cell fraction (not recorded which). The V and J genes are TRBV5-5 and TRBJ2-5; TRBD2 agrees at 13 bases. CDR3 protein: CASSLVGTSGEETQYF. DNA for the CDR3: TGTGCCAGCAGCTTGGTTGGGACTAGCGGGGAAGAGACCCAGTACTTC.